Listed below are T cell receptor beta chains from one sample, sequenced in a study of blood T cell repertoires in COVID-19. Using immunoSEQ multiplex PCR, the repertoire was profiled, and TCRdb retains in-frame clones only, with some absent. The sample yields 68,000 or so clones, around 89% seen once. Sequencing was carried out using peripheral blood. All receptors come from a man aged 50-60 years with acute or convalescent COVID-19. The CDR3 runs from the conserved cysteine through the conserved F or W. A D gene is named only where the DNA matches it firmly.

TRBD1,TRBV18,CASSPLTGGYNEQFF
.,TRBV5-1,CASSLLYQGNTEAFF
.,TRBV9,CASTIEAFF
TRBD1,TRBV5-5,CASLRQGASGETQYF
.,TRBV29-1,CSVVVNEKLFF
.,TRBV2,CASSDGVDGYTF
TRBD1,TRBV28,CASRGGPAVGAFF
TRBD2,TRBV24-1,CATSDNLAAETQYF
.,TRBV6-5,CASSYSVRGNTEAFF
.,TRBV9,CASSPRTPTRSSGANVLTF
TRBD2,TRBV10-3,CAISGLASGFQFF
TRBD2,TRBV6-5,CASSYTSGVYNEQFF
TRBD1,TRBV27,CASSFGQGKKLFF
TRBD1,TRBV2,CASSPRDRGNNEQFF
.,TRBV5-4,CASSLGFSSTYEQYF
.,TRBV28,CASLDLTTVGYTF
TRBD1,TRBV6-4,CASSVGQGNTEAFF
.,TRBV18,CASSPAGQETQYF
TRBD1,TRBV7-9,CASSVGQGGGNYGYTF
.,TRBV7-9,CASSSPSANTGELFF
TRBD1,TRBV10-3,CAGRDSYNSPLHF
TRBD1,TRBV24-1,CATSDFGTGNEQFF
TRBD1,TRBV4-2,CASSQETGGDSYEQYF
.,TRBV18,CASSRDSNTGELFF
.,TRBV24-1,CATRERTEGGYTF
.,TRBV11-2,CASSRDIGSTVRPYNEQFF
TRBD2,TRBV7-7,CASSITAIAGGPGGELFF
TRBD1,TRBV12-5,CASAHEGAGGQPQHF
.,TRBV4-3,CASSPQGTDEKLFF
.,TRBV4-3,CASSQVVDSGANVLTF
TRBD1,TRBV19,CASSRQGYGYTF
TRBD1,TRBV5-4,CASSLGQKNTEAFF
.,TRBV12-3/TRBV12-4,CASSLQDTQPQHF
TRBD2,TRBV10-3,CAISPSPGTSGRRSYEQYF
TRBD1,TRBV12-5,CASGSWDSSFGANVLTF
TRBD1,TRBV7-3,CASSLSPLRQGPGEQYF
.,TRBV4-3,CASSQGRRGMNTEAFF
TRBD2,TRBV7-2,CASSLEGRLAGVETQYF
.,TRBV29-1,CSVLPRGSRNTEAFF
TRBD1,TRBV7-9,CASSFGQGVDTEAFF
.,TRBV30,CAWSGAAGTAGGELFF
TRBD1,TRBV29-1,CSFGQGMVGEQFF
.,TRBV2,CASRGRAGTGELFF
.,TRBV28,CASSWTLAETQYF
TRBD2,TRBV3-1/TRBV3-2,CASSRTSVSYEQYF
.,TRBV6-1,CASSEISTQETQYF
.,TRBV28,CASRTGAGVRGYTF
.,TRBV13,CASSQTNSRPGGLNYGYTF
TRBD2,TRBV11-3,CASSLFASGVSKDTQYF
.,TRBV11-3,CASSLGLDTEAFF
TRBD1,TRBV27,CASSSRDRGYNEQFF
TRBD1,TRBV2,CASSERRQGRGYTF